These 8 T cell receptor beta chains originate from one sample sequenced in a study of post-analysis software for immune sequencing data. Study-level results: Included in a set of a handful of TRBV segments more frequent in patients than controls were TRBV5-6, TRBV5-1 and TRBV20-1.

Antigens of these TCRs are unknown. Unique molecular identifiers were built into the TCR beta cDNA libraries. From the PCR reads, TCRdb called clonotypes with MiXCR, one entry per CDR3 protein. This table has hundreds of thousands of distinct CDR3 sequences, more than 50% appearing once. The specimen sequenced was blood. Receptor source: a girl aged 2-10 years with multiple sclerosis.

V is TRBV5-1 and J is TRBJ2-1, with D perhaps matching TRBD2 (6 bases). The CDR3 runs to 17 residues. V was shortened by 2 bases and J by 2 bases, with 17 bases between the two germline ends. Per germline, CDR1 SGHRS and CDR2 YFSETQ. The CDR3 sequence: CASSFNDGTPTYNEQFF. DNA of the CDR3: TGCGCCAGCAGCTTCAATGACGGGACTCCCACCTACAATGAGCAGTTCTTC.

This clonotype showed up just a few times. This sequence joins TRBV7-8 and TRBJ1-5; TRBD1 is a possible D gene (5 bases). The CDR3 extends over 16 amino acids. Germline CDR1 and CDR2: SGHVS and FQNEAQ. V lost 0 bases, J lost 1 base, and 10 bases lay in between. The DNA of the CDR3 is TGTGCCAGCAGCTTAGCCCCAGGGATAAGCAATCAGCCCCAGCATTTT. Translating gives CASSLAPGISNQPQHF.

About this clonotype itself: An end of the junction differs from the germline gene, which may be a read error. This chain connects TRBV7-9 to TRBJ2-7; D might be TRBD1 (5 bases). The CDR3 is 13 amino acids. The V gene's germline CDR1 is SEHNR and CDR2 FQNEAQ (reference sequence). The CDR3 loop reads CAGSLDRPYEQYF. The CDR3 DNA sequence: TGTGCCGGCAGCTTAGACAGACCCTACGAGCAGTACTTC.

The sample holds a few counts of this clonotype. The chain is built from TRBV7-2 and TRBJ2-3, with D tentatively TRBD2 (6 bases). The V and J ends lost 5 bases and 3 bases respectively, with 18 bases between them. The germline V gene has CDR1 SGHTA and CDR2 FQGNSA. This CDR3 spans 16 amino acids. CDR3 coding DNA: TGTGCCAGCAGCGGAAGAGCGGGTCTCAAGACAGATACGCAGTATTTT. Translating it yields CASSGRAGLKTDTQYF.

This clonotype has a handful of counts. This sequence joins TRBV5-1 and TRBJ2-7; maybe TRBD1 (5 bases). The V end lost 6 bases, the J end lost 2 bases, and 15 bases lay between the germline ends. This CDR3 is 14 amino acids long. Germline-derived CDR1 and CDR2 are SGHRS and YFSETQ. The CDR3 protein is CASIFLGLTYEQYF. For the CDR3, the DNA is TGCGCCAGCATTTTTCTGGGGCTAACCTACGAGCAGTACTTC.

This clonotype was picked up a small number of times. This rearrangement joins TRBV3-1 to TRBJ2-7; 7 bases line up with TRBD2. V lost 0 bases and J lost 2; bases outside the gene matches: 10. CDR3 length: 17 residues. The germline CDR1 and CDR2 sequences are LGHDT and YNNKEL (reference sequence). This CDR3 is CASSQDQGGRLAYEQYF. CDR3 coding DNA: TGTGCCAGCAGCCAAGATCAGGGAGGGAGGCTCGCCTACGAGCAGTACTTC.

The rearrangement links TRBV5-1 to TRBJ2-7, with TRBD1 as a possible D gene (6 bases). The germline V and J ends were trimmed by 5 bases and 3 bases, with 15 bases remaining between them. Per germline, CDR1 SGHRS and CDR2 YFSETQ. The CDR3 contains 14 residues. CDR3 sequence reads: CASRRDTGIYEQYF. The CDR3 nucleotides are TGCGCCAGCAGGAGGGACACCGGTATCTACGAGCAGTACTTC. The variable domain in full, completed from reference TRBV5-1 and TRBJ2-7, reads KAGVTQTPRYLIKTRGQQVTLSCSPISGHRSVSWYQQTPGQGLQFLFEYFSETQRNKGNFPGRFSGRQFSNSRSEMNVSTLELGDSALYLCASRRDTGIYEQYFGPGTRLTVT.

This clonotype showed up just a few times. The J gene is TRBJ1-1, the V gene TRBV29-1; D not certain. The CDR3 length is 11 residues. Germline-derived CDR1 and CDR2 are SQVTM and ANQGSEA. The V gene lost 5 bases and the J gene lost 4 bases, with 8 bases spanning the gap. The CDR3 protein is CSVPDPTEAFF. Here the CDR3 DNA reads TGCAGCGTTCCCGATCCCACTGAAGCTTTCTTT.